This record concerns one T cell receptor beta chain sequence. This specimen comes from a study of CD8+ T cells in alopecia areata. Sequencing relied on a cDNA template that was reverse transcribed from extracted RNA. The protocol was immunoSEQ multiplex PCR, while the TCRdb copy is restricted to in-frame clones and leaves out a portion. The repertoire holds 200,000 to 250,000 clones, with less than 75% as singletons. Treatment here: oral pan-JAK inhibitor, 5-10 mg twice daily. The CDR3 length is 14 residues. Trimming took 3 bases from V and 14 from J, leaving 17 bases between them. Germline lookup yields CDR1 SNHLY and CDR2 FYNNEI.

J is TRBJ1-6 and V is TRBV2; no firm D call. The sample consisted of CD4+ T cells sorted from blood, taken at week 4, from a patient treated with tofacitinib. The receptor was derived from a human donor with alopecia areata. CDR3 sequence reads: CASSDPGLGKTLHF. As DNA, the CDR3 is TGTGCCAGCAGTGACCCCGGACTGGGAAAGACCCTCCACTTT. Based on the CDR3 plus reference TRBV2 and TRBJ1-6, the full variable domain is EPEVTQTPSHQVTQMGQEVILRCVPISNHLYFYWYRQILGQKVEFLVSFYNNEISEKSEIFDDQFSVERPDGSNFTLKIRSTKLEDSAMYFCASSDPGLGKTLHFGNGTRLTVT.